Given below is one T cell receptor beta chain in context. Its specific antigen is unknown. There are no base qualities to consult, and no much larger clone falls within one base. TCR beta repertoires were profiled from peripheral blood of roughly 13 young patients with multiple sclerosis to demonstrate the VDJtools post-analysis software. The multiple sclerosis patients were children and adolescents between roughly 6 and 16 years of age. The library came from PCR. Data came from an Illumina HiSeq 2500. To reduce PCR and sequencing biases, unique molecular identifiers were built into the TCR beta cDNA libraries. Per 1 to 10 million input T cells, roughly 500,000 cDNA molecules were obtained, such that each molecule approximated one T cell. The patient libraries were prepared and sequenced using the same protocol as the earlier healthy control dataset. Samples belonging to the same batch were prepared together, multiplexed and sequenced on a shared HiSeq lane. For the original study's pipeline: Raw barcoded reads were processed with MIGEC, and single-read molecular identifier groups were discarded before consensus assembly and CDR3 extraction. Clonotype tables were post-analysed with VDJtools, normalizing diversity by down-sampling all datasets to the smallest sample size. In repertoire overlap clustering, CDR3 amino acid sequences, but not nucleotide sequences, were matched to correct batch-related cross-sample contamination. TCRdb reprocessing: public reads trimmed at Q25 with fastp, clones called with MiXCR, in-frame beta chains kept. For every CDR3 protein sequence, its rows merge into one entry that carries the most common genes and DNA. These V and J calls are TCRdb output, not the study's own analysis. The table for this sample lists approximately 400,000 distinct CDR3 sequences; roughly 35% of them were counted only once. 10% to 15% of the sample goes to the ten largest clones.

The entry originates in a study of post-analysis software for immune sequencing data (dated by TCRdb to between 2014 and 2016). A note on the overall study: Disease courses on record covered relapsing-remitting, secondary progressive and progressive-relapsing multiple sclerosis, though some patients had no subtype annotation. The patient repertoires were compared against roughly 12 previously published healthy control repertoires obtained from donors aged roughly 6 to 25 years. A subset of samples was prepared in parallel using single-end sample barcoding, then pooled and co-amplified after Illumina adapter ligation. Beyond this particular receptor, the publication reports: Multiple sclerosis patients had significantly lower normalized Chao1 diversity than controls, a result that suggests substantial peripheral T-cell clonal expansion. The multiple sclerosis patient group was slightly younger than the control group. Direct clustering with F measure revealed strong co-clustering of samples prepared in the same batch, which led to a batch-effect correction.

The sequencing input was blood. This receptor was identified in a girl under 18 with multiple sclerosis.

The bases read TGCAGTGCTAGAGGGAGAGCAGGTTCGGGCGAGCAGTACTTC. This encodes CSARGRAGSGEQYF. The chain employs TRBV20-1 and TRBJ2-7; the D gene is unclear. The CDR3 sequence holds 14 residues, the cysteine and phenylalanine included. The retained sequence is limited to the CDR3, 42 bases, with the frame set at the first base. CDR1 and CDR2 (DFQATT, SNEGSKA) derive from the germline V gene (reference sequence). V is pared back by 1 base and J by 6 bases, with 16 bases lying between the germline termini.